What follows are 18 T cell receptor beta chains derived from one specimen sequenced in a study of CD8 T cells in Susac syndrome. RNA amounts of 0.5 to 1 ug underwent reverse transcription with random hexamers. In TCRdb, the immunoSEQ multiplex PCR reads were re-called with MiXCR into one record per CDR3 protein. The sample records 140,000 or so distinct CDR3 sequences, roughly 94% being singletons. The sequencing input was CD4+ T cells from PBMCs. The source of these receptors is a human donor in good health.

This chain connects TRBV20-1 to TRBJ1-3, with D perhaps matching TRBD1 (6 bases). CDR3 size: 14 residues. With 2 bases removed from V and 8 bases from J, the gap between germline ends came to 16 bases. Germline CDR1 reads DFQATT; CDR2 reads SNEGSKA (reference sequence). Here the CDR3 reads CSARSTGWGDTIYF. Here the CDR3 DNA reads TGCAGTGCTAGATCTACAGGGTGGGGAGACACCATATATTTT.

The chain uses TRBV9 and TRBJ1-1; the D is unclear. Germline assignment: CDR1 SGDLS and CDR2 YYNGEE. V dropped 0 bases and J dropped 4 bases, with 13 bases sitting between them. CDR3 length equals 15 residues. CDR3 protein: CASSVGTREGTEAFF. CDR3 DNA sequence: TGTGCCAGCAGCGTAGGGACCCGGGAGGGCACTGAAGCTTTCTTT.

The rearrangement links TRBV5-4 to TRBJ2-5, with TRBD2 identical over 11 bases. CDR1 SGHNT and CDR2 YYREEE come from the germline V gene (reference sequence). CDR3 length: 16 residues. V shed 4 bases and J 1 base; nucleotides not matched to a gene: 6. CDR3 DNA sequence: TGTGCCAGCAGCGCTCCGGGGACTAGCGGCCAAGAGACCCAGTACTTC. It translates to CASSAPGTSGQETQYF.

V and J are TRBV2 and TRBJ2-1; possibly TRBD2 for D (6 bases). V lost 10 bases and J 3 bases, leaving 22 bases between the germline ends. Germline lookup yields CDR1 SNHLY and CDR2 FYNNEI. The CDR3 contains 16 residues. The CDR3 spells CATRTGTQLIYNEQFF. The CDR3 region has the DNA TGTGCCACCCGGACCGGGACTCAACTTATCTACAATGAGCAGTTCTTC.

V usage is TRBV19 and J usage is TRBJ2-1; either TRBD1 or TRBD2 may supply D (6 bases each). V lost 11 bases and J lost 0, with 14 bases in between. The CDR3 loop spans 14 amino acids. CDR1 is LNHDA and CDR2 is SQIVND in the germline V gene (reference sequence). The CDR3 nucleotides are TGTGCCGTGGGGGGCGGGCCCTCCTACAATGAGCAGTTCTTC. Translating it yields CAVGGGPSYNEQFF.

The chain's CDR3 is CASSLRQGSYEQYF. In nucleotides, the CDR3 is TGTGCCAGCAGCCTCCGACAGGGCTCCTACGAGCAGTACTTC. The V and J genes are TRBV7-2 and TRBJ2-7; 7 bases fit TRBD1. Germline V CDR1 and CDR2: SGHTA, FQGNSA. The CDR3 has 14 residues. J gave up 0 bases and V 5 bases, and 4 bases lay outside the gene matches.

The chain couples TRBV6-1 to TRBJ2-3; TRBD1 agrees at 7 bases. The length of the CDR3 is 13 residues. Germline-derived CDR1 and CDR2 are MNHNS and SASEGT. J gave up 4 bases and V 3 bases, and 1 base lay outside the gene matches. DNA of the CDR3: TGTGCCAGCAGTGACGACAGGGCAGATACGCAGTATTTT. As protein: CASSDDRADTQYF.

V gene TRBV7-2 combines with J gene TRBJ1-1; D not certain. The germline gives CDR1 SGHTA, CDR2 FQGNSA. The germline V and J ends were trimmed by 1 base and 3 bases, with 6 bases remaining between them. CDR3 length equals 13 residues. CDR3 DNA: TGTGCCAGCAGCTTAGATACAGACACTGAAGCTTTCTTT. Translation gives CASSLDTDTEAFF.

This chain connects TRBV29-1 to TRBJ1-1; D ambiguous. Deletions cut 6 bases from V and 0 bases from J, with 11 bases between. CDR1 SQVTM and CDR2 ANQGSEA come from the germline V gene. The CDR3 has 13 residues. CDR3 bases: TGCAGCGTCCGCGGTCGCATGAACACTGAAGCTTTCTTT. Residues: CSVRGRMNTEAFF. The variable domain in full, with the rest retrieved from reference TRBV29-1 and TRBJ1-1, is SAVISQKPSRDICQRGTSLTIQCQVDSQVTMMFWYRQQPGQSLTLIATANQGSEATYESGFVIDKFPISRPNLTFSTLTVSNMSPEDSSIYLCSVRGRMNTEAFFGQGTRLTVV.

V and J are TRBV18 and TRBJ1-4; D remains unclear. The CDR3 extends over 13 amino acids. V dropped 3 bases and J dropped 0 bases, with 2 bases sitting between them. Germline loops: CDR1 KGHSH, CDR2 LQKENI. This chain's CDR3 is CASSPSTNEKLFF. The CDR3 DNA reads TGTGCCAGCTCACCCTCAACTAATGAAAAACTGTTTTTT.

This chain connects TRBV12-3 or TRBV12-4 to TRBJ2-2, with D perhaps matching TRBD2 (7 bases). Trimming pared 3 bases from V and 0 bases from J, leaving 14 bases between. The CDR3 sequence is 17 residues long. In DNA form, the CDR3 reads TGTGCCAGCAGTTTCGCGGGGGCCAGAGCGAACACCGGGGAGCTGTTTTTT. Its protein is CASSFAGARANTGELFF.

The rearrangement uses TRBV4-2 and TRBJ2-2; 10 bases match TRBD2. CDR1 and CDR2 from the germline V gene are LGHNA and YNFKEQ. The CDR3 has 19 residues. V was pared by 2 bases and J by 5 bases, with 14 bases of the junction left unmatched. The chain's CDR3 is CASSQKGTSAQGGTGELFF. The CDR3 DNA reads as TGTGCCAGCAGCCAAAAGGGGACTAGCGCACAGGGGGGTACCGGGGAGCTGTTTTTT.

CDR3 sequence: CASSEGQGSLNTEAFF. The CDR3 region has the DNA TGCGCCAGCAGCGAAGGACAGGGGTCCTTGAACACTGAAGCTTTCTTT. J is TRBJ1-1 and V is TRBV4-1; 9 nucleotides line up with TRBD1. The V gene's germline CDR1 is MGHRA and CDR2 YSYEKL. The CDR3 sequence is 16 residues long. The V and J ends lost 5 bases and 0 bases, in that order; junction bases with no gene match: 7.

The chain employs TRBV7-3 and TRBJ2-5; 8 bases agree with TRBD2. Germline V gives CDR1 SGHTA, CDR2 FQGTGA. The J segment lost 3 bases and the V segment lost 5 bases, leaving 11 bases of the junction unmatched. CDR3 length equals 16 residues. CDR3 protein: CASSDSGGPQEETQYF. The CDR3 nucleotides are TGTGCCAGCAGCGATTCGGGAGGGCCTCAGGAAGAGACCCAGTACTTC.

This clonotype is a singleton in its sample. This chain uses TRBV6-4 with TRBJ2-3, with TRBD2 as a possible D gene (5 bases). The CDR3 has 15 amino acids. V was shortened by 0 bases and J by 6 bases, with 13 bases between the two germline ends. Germline values: CDR1 MRHNA, CDR2 SNTAGT. CDR3 nucleotide sequence: TGTGCCAGCAGTGACTCTGGGCTAGCTAGGGATACGCAGTATTTT. It yields the protein CASSDSGLARDTQYF.

J is TRBJ2-7 and V is TRBV7-9; tentatively, D is TRBD2 (5 bases). In germline, CDR1 is SEHNR, CDR2 FQNEAQ (reference sequence). Trimming pared 6 bases from V and 2 bases from J, leaving 26 bases between. The CDR3 runs to 18 residues. CDR3 residues: CASSSKKEPGSNPYEQYF. CDR3 DNA sequence: TGTGCCAGCAGTTCCAAAAAAGAACCGGGATCAAACCCCTACGAGCAGTACTTC.

This chain connects TRBV2 to TRBJ2-3, with D perhaps TRBD1 (5 bases). Trimming shortened V by 2 bases and J by 6 bases, and 12 bases separated the two germline ends. CDR3 size: 14 residues. Germline CDR1 and CDR2: SNHLY and FYNNEI. The CDR3 DNA reads as TGTGCCAGCAGTGAATTGGCAGGGCCGGATACGCAGTATTTT. The encoded protein is CASSELAGPDTQYF.

The V gene is TRBV29-1, the J gene TRBJ2-5, with 10 nucleotides matching TRBD1. Per germline, CDR1 SQVTM and CDR2 ANQGSEA. Trimming at V came to 4 bases and at J to 5 bases, leaving 1 base not matched to a gene. The CDR3 has 12 amino acids. The CDR3 DNA sequence: TGCAGCGTTGGGACAGGGGGGGAGACCCAGTACTTC. Its translation is CSVGTGGETQYF. The variable domain in full, with the rest retrieved from reference TRBV29-1 and TRBJ2-5, is SAVISQKPSRDICQRGTSLTIQCQVDSQVTMMFWYRQQPGQSLTLIATANQGSEATYESGFVIDKFPISRPNLTFSTLTVSNMSPEDSSIYLCSVGTGGETQYFGPGTRLLVL.